The 22 T cell receptor beta chains reported below all come from one sample, sequenced in a study of STAT5B mutations in CD4+ large granular lymphocyte leukemia (dated by TCRdb to the early 2020s). The protocol used for the library was the immunoSEQ multiplex PCR assay. Entries here come from immuneACCESS through TCRdb and include only in-frame sequences with V and J called. Some clones fail to appear in such tables; in the studies checked, an unresolved V gene covers under half of the shortfall, and the cause of the remainder is unknown. The table for this sample lists about 31,000 clones; 76% of them were counted only once. Roughly 7% of the sample belongs to the ten largest clones. The sample was CD4+ T cells from blood buffy coats. Receptors originate from a human donor in good health.

CDR3 amino acids: CASRPSWDFRFTDTQYF. For the CDR3, the DNA is TGTGCCAGCAGACCTTCCTGGGACTTTAGATTCACAGATACGCAGTATTTT. The chain joins TRBV7-2 to TRBJ2-3; tentatively, D is TRBD2 (6 bases). The V end was cut by 6 bases, the J end by 2 bases, with 21 bases between. This CDR3 has 17 amino acids. CDR1 is SGHTA and CDR2 is FQGNSA in the germline V gene.

DNA for the CDR3: TGCGCCAGCAGCCCAGGACACACGATGAACACTGAAGCTTTCTTT. Translation: CASSPGHTMNTEAFF. This chain uses TRBV5-1 with TRBJ1-1; a possible D gene is TRBD1 (5 bases). CDR1 and CDR2 (germline): SGHRS, YFSETQ. This CDR3 region has 15 residues. Deletions cut 4 bases from V and 0 bases from J, with 13 bases between.

The rearrangement links TRBV11-2 to TRBJ1-4; TRBD1 aligns across 12 bases. This CDR3 comprises 16 residues. Per germline, CDR1 SGHAT and CDR2 FQNNGV. Trimming at V came to 5 bases and at J to 11 bases, leaving 12 bases not matched to a gene. Written as DNA, the CDR3 is TGTGCCAGCAGCATGATCTCCGGGACAGGGGGCAAGAAACTGTTTTTT. As protein: CASSMISGTGGKKLFF.

As regards this clone: No conserved phenylalanine or tryptophan is present at the end of the CDR3, so a read error is the likely explanation. It is unclear where the CDR3 begins or ends on the DNA, so no DNA is shown, and the CDR3 is as TCRdb lists it. The rearrangement links TRBV7-9 to TRBJ1-4. Germline-derived CDR1 and CDR2 are SEHNR and FQNEAQ (reference sequence). With termini counted, the CDR3 has 10 amino acids. The CDR3 sequence is CASGPGSGGG.

V is TRBV9 and J is TRBJ2-3; D may be TRBD2 (6 bases). Germline V gene sequence: CDR1 SGDLS, CDR2 YYNGEE. The CDR3 is 14 residues long. Deletions cut 0 bases from V and 4 bases from J, with 9 bases between. CDR3: CASSVALAPDTQYF. DNA for the CDR3: TGTGCCAGCAGCGTAGCTCTAGCGCCAGATACGCAGTATTTT.

This clone was counted between two and nine times. The V call is TRBV7-2, the J call TRBJ1-2; tentatively, D is TRBD1 (5 bases). The CDR3 covers 15 residues. V lost 1 base, J lost 3 bases, and 12 bases lay in between. The germline CDR1 and CDR2 sequences are SGHTA and FQGNSA. This chain's CDR3 is CASSLGRQGYYGYTF. DNA of the CDR3: TGTGCCAGCAGCTTAGGTCGGCAGGGCTACTATGGCTACACCTTC. Combining the CDR3 with reference TRBV7-2 and TRBJ1-2 gives the whole variable domain GAGVSQSPSNKVTEKGKDVELRCDPISGHTALYWYRQSLGQGLEFLIYFQGNSAPDKSGLPSDRFSAERTGGSVSTLTIQRTQQEDSAVYLCASSLGRQGYYGYTFGSGTRLTVV.

This chain links TRBV7-2 with TRBJ2-2, with D perhaps TRBD1 or TRBD2 (6 bases each). The CDR3 totals 15 residues. The ends were cut back, 2 bases at V and 5 bases at J, with 12 bases in the middle. Germline V lookup: CDR1 SGHTA, CDR2 FQGNSA. CDR3 coding DNA: TGTGCCAGCAGCTTAATGGGGGGCATGACCGGGGAGCTGTTTTTT. Translation gives CASSLMGGMTGELFF.

This chain joins TRBV5-8 and TRBJ2-1; TRBD1 matches 8 bases. Looked up from germline, CDR1 is SGHTS and CDR2 is YDEGEE. There are 15 residues in the CDR3. Trimming took 2 bases from V and 3 from J; bases not matched to a gene: 4. The CDR3 is CASSLDRGGYNEQFF. As DNA, the CDR3 is TGTGCCAGCAGCTTAGACAGGGGTGGCTACAATGAGCAGTTCTTC.

There are a few counts of this clone. The chain joins TRBV5-1 to TRBJ2-3, with TRBD2 matching over 10 bases. In germline, CDR1 is SGHRS, CDR2 YFSETQ. The ends lost 4 bases at V and 2 bases at J; junction bases unmatched: 7. The CDR3 runs 16 residues. The CDR3 here is CASSRALAGDTDTQYF. The CDR3 nucleotides are TGCGCCAGCAGCAGAGCTCTAGCGGGGGACACAGATACGCAGTATTTT. Full variable domain (outside the CDR3, taken from reference TRBV5-1 and TRBJ2-3): KAGVTQTPRYLIKTRGQQVTLSCSPISGHRSVSWYQQTPGQGLQFLFEYFSETQRNKGNFPGRFSGRQFSNSRSEMNVSTLELGDSALYLCASSRALAGDTDTQYFGPGTRLTVL.

This clone has more than one count but fewer than ten. V usage is TRBV11-2 and J usage is TRBJ2-1, with 11 bases matching TRBD2. The CDR3 contains 15 residues. V gave up 5 bases and J gave up 5 bases; unmatched junction bases: 5. In germline, CDR1 is SGHAT, CDR2 FQNNGV. The CDR3 DNA reads as TGTGCCAGCAGCAAAACTAGCGGGAGTGACAATGAGCAGTTCTTC. Protein: CASSKTSGSDNEQFF.

The V call is TRBV7-2, the J call TRBJ2-7, with 8 bases fitting TRBD2. The CDR3 contains 16 residues. Germline CDR1 and CDR2: SGHTA and FQGNSA. The V gene end was trimmed by 0 bases and the J gene end by 6 bases; junction bases not matched to a gene: 10. The CDR3 nucleotides read TGTGCCAGCAGCTTAGCCCTGGGGCGGGGGGCCGCCGAGCAGTACTTC. Amino acid sequence: CASSLALGRGAAEQYF.

This rearrangement joins TRBV10-3 to TRBJ1-1, with D possibly TRBD1 on 5 matching bases. The CDR3 covers 12 residues. Germline V gives CDR1 ENHRY, CDR2 SYGVKD. Trimming took 6 bases from V and 8 from J, leaving 13 bases between them. CDR3 nucleotide sequence: TGTGCCATCAGCGAACCAGACAGAGAAGCTTTCTTT. Translation: CAISEPDREAFF.

The chain has TRBV7-2 and TRBJ2-5; D is perhaps TRBD1 (7 bases). The CDR3 contains 14 residues. Germline assignment: CDR1 SGHTA and CDR2 FQGNSA. The V end lost 2 bases, the J end lost 5 bases, and 12 bases lay between the germline ends. This CDR3 reads CASSLLSGGETQYF. The CDR3 nucleotides read TGTGCCAGCAGCTTACTTTCAGGGGGGGAGACCCAGTACTTC. The full variable domain, in which reference TRBV7-2 and TRBJ2-5 provide the parts outside the CDR3, is GAGVSQSPSNKVTEKGKDVELRCDPISGHTALYWYRQSLGQGLEFLIYFQGNSAPDKSGLPSDRFSAERTGGSVSTLTIQRTQQEDSAVYLCASSLLSGGETQYFGPGTRLLVL.

This chain connects TRBV19 to TRBJ2-4; D gene ambiguous. The CDR3 totals 13 residues. The germline CDR1 and CDR2 sequences are LNHDA and SQIVND (reference sequence). V gave up 3 bases and J gave up 0 bases, with 3 bases separating them. CDR3 in DNA: TGTGCCAGTAGTATCATAGCCAAAAACATTCAGTACTTC. This encodes CASSIIAKNIQYF.

The chain uses TRBV2 and TRBJ1-4; weak D call: TRBD1 (5 bases). The CDR3 has 14 residues. Per the germline V gene, CDR1 is SNHLY and CDR2 is FYNNEI. The V end was cut by 8 bases, the J end by 5 bases, with 15 bases between. For the CDR3, the DNA is TGTGCCAGCCTTCGACAGTGGGCAAATGAAAAACTGTTTTTT. Translated: CASLRQWANEKLFF.

This rearrangement joins TRBV5-1 to TRBJ2-7; D may be TRBD1 (5 bases). Germline V gene lookup returns CDR1 SGHRS and CDR2 YFSETQ. This CDR3 is built from 13 residues. Trimming pared 3 bases from V and 8 bases from J, leaving 15 bases between. The CDR3, as DNA: TGCGCCAGCAGCTCTCCAGGGCCGCAAAAGCAGTACTTC. Amino acids: CASSSPGPQKQYF. The variable domain in full, with the rest retrieved from reference TRBV5-1 and TRBJ2-7, is KAGVTQTPRYLIKTRGQQVTLSCSPISGHRSVSWYQQTPGQGLQFLFEYFSETQRNKGNFPGRFSGRQFSNSRSEMNVSTLELGDSALYLCASSSPGPQKQYFGPGTRLTVT.

This chain joins TRBV18 and TRBJ1-5; 8 nucleotides line up with TRBD1. This CDR3 has 15 amino acids. Germline V gene lookup returns CDR1 KGHSH and CDR2 LQKENI. Losses at the gene ends were 5 bases for V and 5 bases for J; bases not matched to a gene: 8. Here the CDR3 reads CASSSQGADYQPQHF. For the CDR3, the DNA is TGTGCCAGCTCATCGCAGGGGGCGGACTATCAGCCCCAGCATTTT.

The chain couples TRBV18 to TRBJ2-7, with D unresolved. The CDR3 consists of 13 residues. Germline V lookup: CDR1 KGHSH, CDR2 LQKENI. Trimming cost V 3 bases and J 5 bases, with 11 bases left between them. The CDR3 coding sequence is TGTGCCAGCTCACCCACGAATCCCCACGAGCAGTACTTC. Encoded protein: CASSPTNPHEQYF.

The chain employs TRBV6-1 and TRBJ2-3; 7 positions agree with TRBD2. The CDR3 runs to 16 residues. CDR1 is MNHNS and CDR2 is SASEGT in the germline V gene. Unmatched junction bases numbered 12, after V lost 4 bases and J lost 5 bases. The CDR3 coding sequence is TGTGCCAGCAGTGTGCAGCTAGCGGAGCAGGTAGATACGCAGTATTTT. Translating gives CASSVQLAEQVDTQYF.

The chain is built from TRBV29-1 and TRBJ2-3; D is perhaps TRBD1 (7 bases). The V end lost 6 bases, the J end lost 4 bases, and 17 bases lay between the germline ends. The CDR3 spans 14 residues. Germline CDR1 reads SQVTM; CDR2 reads ANQGSEA. The DNA of the CDR3 is TGCAGCGTCGCGACAGGGACTCGGTCAGATACGCAGTATTTT. Translation gives CSVATGTRSDTQYF.

The chain carries TRBV6-6 and TRBJ2-7; 13 bases are shared with TRBD2. The J segment lost 3 bases and the V segment lost 6 bases, leaving 5 bases of the junction unmatched. Germline lookup yields CDR1 MNHNY and CDR2 SVGAGI (reference sequence). There are 15 residues in the CDR3. CDR3 loop: CASRRGLAGDYEQYF. For the CDR3, the DNA is TGTGCCAGCAGACGAGGACTAGCGGGGGACTACGAGCAGTACTTC.

The chain links TRBV6-1 to TRBJ2-5; D is unresolved. V was shortened by 8 bases and J by 5 bases, with 9 bases between the two germline ends. In germline, CDR1 is MNHNS, CDR2 SASEGT. There are 11 residues in the CDR3. CDR3 residues: CASSVGETQYF. In DNA, the CDR3 is TGTGCCAGCTCAGTAGGGGAGACCCAGTACTTC.